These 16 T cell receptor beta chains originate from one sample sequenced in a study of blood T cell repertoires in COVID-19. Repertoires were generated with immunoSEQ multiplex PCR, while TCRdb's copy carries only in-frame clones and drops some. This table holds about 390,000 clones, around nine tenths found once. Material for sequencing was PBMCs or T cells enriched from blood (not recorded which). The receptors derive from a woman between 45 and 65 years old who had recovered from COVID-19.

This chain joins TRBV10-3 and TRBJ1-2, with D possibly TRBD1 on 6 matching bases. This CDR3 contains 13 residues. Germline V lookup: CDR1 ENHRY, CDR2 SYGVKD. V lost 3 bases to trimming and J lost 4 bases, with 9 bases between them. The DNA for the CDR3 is TGTGCCATCAGTGAAAGCAGGGGCTATGGCTACACCTTC. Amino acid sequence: CAISESRGYGYTF.

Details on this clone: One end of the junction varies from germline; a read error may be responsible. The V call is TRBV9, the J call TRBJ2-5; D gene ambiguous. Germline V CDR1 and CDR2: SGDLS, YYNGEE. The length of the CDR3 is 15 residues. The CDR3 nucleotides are TGTGCCGGCAGCGTAGGGCTGGGCGACCAAGAGACCCAGTACTTC. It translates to CAGSVGLGDQETQYF.

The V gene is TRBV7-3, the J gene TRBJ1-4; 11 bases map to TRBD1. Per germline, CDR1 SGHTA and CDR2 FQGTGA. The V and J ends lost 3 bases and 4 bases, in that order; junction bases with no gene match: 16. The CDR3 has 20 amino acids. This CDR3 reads CASSLQPRDRGILGNEKLFF. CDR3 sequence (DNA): TGTGCCAGCAGCTTGCAGCCCCGGGACAGGGGGATTTTGGGTAATGAAAAACTGTTTTTT.

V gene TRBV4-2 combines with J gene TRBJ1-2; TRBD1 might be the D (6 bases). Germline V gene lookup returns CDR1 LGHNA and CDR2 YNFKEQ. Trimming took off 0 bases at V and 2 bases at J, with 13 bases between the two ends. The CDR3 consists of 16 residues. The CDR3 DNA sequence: TGTGCCAGCAGCCAAGATCTTTCAGGGGACAACTATGGCTACACCTTC. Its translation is CASSQDLSGDNYGYTF.

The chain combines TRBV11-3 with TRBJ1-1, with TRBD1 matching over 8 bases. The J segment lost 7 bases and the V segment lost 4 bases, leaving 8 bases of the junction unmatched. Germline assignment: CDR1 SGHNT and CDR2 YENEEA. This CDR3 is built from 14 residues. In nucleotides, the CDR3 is TGTGCCAGCAGCTGCGGACAGGGCATTAGTGAAGCTTTCTTT. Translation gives CASSCGQGISEAFF.

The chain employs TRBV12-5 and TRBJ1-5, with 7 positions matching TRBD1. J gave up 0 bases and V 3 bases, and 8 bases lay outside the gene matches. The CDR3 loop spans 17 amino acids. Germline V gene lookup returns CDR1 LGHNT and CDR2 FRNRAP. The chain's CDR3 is CASGLARDSNSNQPQHF. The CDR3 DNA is TGTGCTAGTGGTTTAGCCCGGGACAGCAATAGCAATCAGCCCCAGCATTTT.

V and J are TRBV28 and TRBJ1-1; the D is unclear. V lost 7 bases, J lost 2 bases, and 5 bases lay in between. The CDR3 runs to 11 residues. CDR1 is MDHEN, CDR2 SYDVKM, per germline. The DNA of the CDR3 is TGTGCCAGCATCAGAAACACTGAAGCTTTCTTT. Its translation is CASIRNTEAFF.

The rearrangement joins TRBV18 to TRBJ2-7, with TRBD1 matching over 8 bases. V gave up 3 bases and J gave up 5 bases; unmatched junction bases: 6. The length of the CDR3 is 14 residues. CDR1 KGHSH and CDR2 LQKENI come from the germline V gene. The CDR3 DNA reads TGTGCCAGCTCACCTCCGACAGGGGAAAACGAGCAGTACTTC. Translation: CASSPPTGENEQYF.

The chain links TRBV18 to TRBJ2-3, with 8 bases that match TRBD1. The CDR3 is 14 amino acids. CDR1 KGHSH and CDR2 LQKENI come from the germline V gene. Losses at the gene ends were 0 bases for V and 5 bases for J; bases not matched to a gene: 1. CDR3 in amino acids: CASSPPRGQDTQYF. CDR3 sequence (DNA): TGTGCCAGCTCACCACCCAGGGGGCAAGATACGCAGTATTTT.

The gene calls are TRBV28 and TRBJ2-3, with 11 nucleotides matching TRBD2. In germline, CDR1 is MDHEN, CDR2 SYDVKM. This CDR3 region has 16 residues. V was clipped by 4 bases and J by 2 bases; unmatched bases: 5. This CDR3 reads CASSSHSGGVTDTQYF. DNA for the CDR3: TGTGCCAGCAGTTCTCATAGCGGGGGGGTCACAGATACGCAGTATTTT.

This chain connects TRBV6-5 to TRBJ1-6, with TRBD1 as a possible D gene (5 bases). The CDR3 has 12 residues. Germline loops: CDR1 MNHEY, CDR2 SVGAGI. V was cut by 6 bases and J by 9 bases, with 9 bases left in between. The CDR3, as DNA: TGTGCCAGCAGATCGACAGTTTCACCCCTCCACTTT. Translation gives CASRSTVSPLHF.

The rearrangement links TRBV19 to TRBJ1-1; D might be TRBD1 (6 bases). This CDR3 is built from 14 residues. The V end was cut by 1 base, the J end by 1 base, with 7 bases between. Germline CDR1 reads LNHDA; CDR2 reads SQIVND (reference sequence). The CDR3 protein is CASSIGGGNTEAFF. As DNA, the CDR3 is TGTGCCAGTAGTATAGGAGGGGGGAACACTGAAGCTTTCTTT.

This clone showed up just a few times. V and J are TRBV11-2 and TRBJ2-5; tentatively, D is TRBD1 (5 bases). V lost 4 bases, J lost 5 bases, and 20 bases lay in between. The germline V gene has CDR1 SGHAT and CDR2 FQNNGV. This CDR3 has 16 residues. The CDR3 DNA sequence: TGTGCCAGCAGCTGGGGCCTTTCCGTGGACGGGGAGACCCAGTACTTC. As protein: CASSWGLSVDGETQYF.

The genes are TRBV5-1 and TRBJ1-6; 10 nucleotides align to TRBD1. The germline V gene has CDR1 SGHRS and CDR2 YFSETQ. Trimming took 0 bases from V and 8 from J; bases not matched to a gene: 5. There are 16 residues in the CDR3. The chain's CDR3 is CASSLDGQGEHSPLHF. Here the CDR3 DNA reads TGCGCCAGCAGCTTGGATGGACAGGGGGAACATTCACCCCTCCACTTT.

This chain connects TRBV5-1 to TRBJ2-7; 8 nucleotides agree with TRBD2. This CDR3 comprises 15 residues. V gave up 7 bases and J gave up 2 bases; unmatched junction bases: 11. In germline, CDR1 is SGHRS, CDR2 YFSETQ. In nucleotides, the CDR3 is TGCGCCAGCTCCACGGCGGCTAGCGGGCCCTACGAGCAGTACTTC. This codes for CASSTAASGPYEQYF.

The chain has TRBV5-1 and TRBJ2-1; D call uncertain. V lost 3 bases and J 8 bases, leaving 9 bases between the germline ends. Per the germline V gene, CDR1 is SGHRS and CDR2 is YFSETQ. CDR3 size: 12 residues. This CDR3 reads CASSSVGDEQFF. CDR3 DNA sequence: TGCGCCAGCAGCTCAGTGGGCGATGAGCAGTTCTTC.